This T cell receptor beta chain was found in a study of T cells in Graves' hyperthyroidism and ophthalmopathy. V lost 5 bases to trimming and J lost 2 bases, with 10 bases between them. The germline gives CDR1 SGHTA, CDR2 FQGNSA. CDR3 length: 14 residues. TCR beta CDR3 region amplification was performed from RNA transcripts. The HTBI primer set served for first-round RT-PCR of the TCR CDR3. TCRdb independently ran MiXCR on the multiplex PCR reads; one entry per CDR3 protein. The table has around 690,000 distinct CDR3 sequences, about 18% seen once. This clonotype has at least ten counts. The PBMCs studied were ones that came from 10 ml fresh peripheral blood.

What was sequenced was blood. This TCR was recovered from a man aged 45-65 years with Graves' hyperthyroidism. The chain joins TRBV7-2 to TRBJ1-5, with D unresolved. In nucleotides, the CDR3 is TGTGCCAGCAGCCCTGGGGTAGGCAATCAGCCCCAGCATTTT. Its protein product is CASSPGVGNQPQHF.